The 4 T cell receptor beta chains below come from one sample, sequenced in a study of blood T cell repertoires in COVID-19. Here immunoSEQ multiplex PCR was the method, and the copy in TCRdb shows in-frame clones only, minus some. The table lists over 200,000 clones, about 90% of them singletons, with 1.9% in the top ten. Sequencing was done on a sample of peripheral blood. Receptors were obtained from a middle-aged man with active or convalescent COVID-19.

The chain carries TRBV5-1 and TRBJ1-2; 7 bases line up with TRBD1. The CDR3 is made up of 15 amino acids. After removal of 2 bases from V and 8 bases from J, the junction contained 12 bases not matched to a gene. Per germline, CDR1 SGHRS and CDR2 YFSETQ. The CDR3 DNA reads TGCGCCAGCAGCTTTTCGCAAGAACAGGGGCGGGGCTACACCTTC. This codes for CASSFSQEQGRGYTF.

The genes are TRBV7-9 and TRBJ2-1; the D is unclear. Germline-derived CDR1 and CDR2 are SEHNR and FQNEAQ (reference sequence). This CDR3 spans 12 amino acids. V lost 2 bases and J 10 bases, leaving 9 bases between the germline ends. CDR3 DNA: TGTGCCAGCAGCTTAACTTTTCCCGAGCAGTTCTTC. Translating it yields CASSLTFPEQFF.

The CDR3 DNA sequence: TGCGCCAGTTCGGGACAGGGGACCTACGAGCAGTACTTC. Translation: CASSGQGTYEQYF. The chain employs TRBV5-1 and TRBJ2-7; the match to TRBD1 covers 10 bases. This CDR3 spans 13 amino acids. V was clipped by 8 bases and J by 2 bases; unmatched bases: 4. Germline loops: CDR1 SGHRS, CDR2 YFSETQ.

This clone appeared a few times. The rearrangement joins TRBV6-5 to TRBJ1-4; D gene ambiguous. The V gene's germline CDR1 is MNHEY and CDR2 SVGAGI. V was shortened by 3 bases and J by 5 bases, with 10 bases between the two germline ends. The CDR3 contains 14 residues. The chain's CDR3 is CASSYMGDNEKLFF. CDR3 bases: TGTGCCAGCAGTTATATGGGAGACAATGAAAAACTGTTTTTT.